This T cell receptor (beta chain) was identified during a study of blood T cell repertoires in COVID-19. Overall study context: Spain, Italy and the United States supplied samples that represented acute and convalescent COVID-19. T cells, B-cell-depleted T cells, or PBMCs provided the cDNA or gDNA that served as material.

V shed 4 bases and J 6 bases; nucleotides not matched to a gene: 3. CDR1 and CDR2 from the germline V gene are SGHRS and YFSETQ. The CDR3 loop spans 15 amino acids. Concerning this clone: In the same sample, other DNA sequences code for this CDR3.

This study enrolled people aged roughly 18 to 100 from about 26 US geographic areas. Cohort placement rested on clinical history that participants reported themselves. Assay: immunoSEQ multiplex PCR; the TCRdb copy retains only in-frame clones and omits some. The data hold 290,000 or so clones, with 80% to 95% observed a single time. Sequenced sample: PBMCs or T cells enriched from blood (not recorded which). The receptor comes from a woman aged 30 to 39 who had recovered from COVID-19. The chain links TRBV5-1 to TRBJ2-1; 14 bases map to TRBD2. The chain's CDR3 is CASSLGLAGVNEQFF. The CDR3 nucleotides are TGCGCCAGCAGCCTGGGACTAGCGGGAGTCAATGAGCAGTTCTTC.